This T cell receptor (beta chain) was sequenced during a study of T-cell memory formation after mild COVID-19. Study overall: TCR clusters largely stayed donor specific.

Each CDR3 protein is one row after TCRdb ran MiXCR on the 5' RACE reads. The sample has hundreds of thousands of distinct CDR3 sequences, around 17% seen once; the top ten hold about 3.5%. Points on this clonotype: Its antigen is as yet unknown.

This CDR3 has 13 residues. From germline, CDR1 is SEHNR and CDR2 FQNEAQ (reference sequence). V lost 5 bases and J lost 8, with 14 bases in between. General study points: The authors did not confirm SARS-CoV-2 specificity of second-wave clones peaking day 37. Cross-reactive memory seemingly joined, as some responding clones were found in pre-infection memory.

The chain joins TRBV7-9 to TRBJ2-3; the D gene is possibly TRBD2 (5 bases). Sequenced: PBMCs or a T cell subset sorted from them (not recorded which). The TCR was taken from a man between 18 and 35 years old who had mild COVID-19 (a few samples of this study predate the infection). Cell type and time point are not known. The CDR3 region is CASSRDGVGTQYF. For the CDR3, the DNA is TGTGCCAGCAGCCGCGACGGGGTTGGTACGCAGTATTTT. Filled out from reference TRBV7-9 and TRBJ2-3, the complete variable domain reads DTGVSQNPRHKITKRGQNVTFRCDPISEHNRLYWYRQTLGQGPEFLTYFQNEAQLEKSRLLSDRFSAERPKGSFSTLEIQRTEQGDSAMYLCASSRDGVGTQYFGPGTRLTVL.